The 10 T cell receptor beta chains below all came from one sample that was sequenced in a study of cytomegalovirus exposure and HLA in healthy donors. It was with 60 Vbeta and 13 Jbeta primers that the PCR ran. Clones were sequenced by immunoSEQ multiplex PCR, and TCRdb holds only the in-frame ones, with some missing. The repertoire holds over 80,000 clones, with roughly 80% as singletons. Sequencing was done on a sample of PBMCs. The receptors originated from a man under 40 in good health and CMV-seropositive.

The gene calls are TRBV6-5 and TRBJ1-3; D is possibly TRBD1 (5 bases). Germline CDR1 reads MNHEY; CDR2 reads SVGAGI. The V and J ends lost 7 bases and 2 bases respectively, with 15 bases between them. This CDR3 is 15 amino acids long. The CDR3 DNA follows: TGTGCCAGCACCTCGTCGGGGGTCACTGGAAACACCATATATTTT. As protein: CASTSSGVTGNTIYF.

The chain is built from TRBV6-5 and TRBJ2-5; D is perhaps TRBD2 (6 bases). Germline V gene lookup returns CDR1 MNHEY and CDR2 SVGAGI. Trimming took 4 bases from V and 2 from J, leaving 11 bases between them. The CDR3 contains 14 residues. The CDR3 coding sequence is TGTGCCAGCAGTTCCCCGGGAGAGCAAGAGACCCAGTACTTC. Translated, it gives CASSSPGEQETQYF.

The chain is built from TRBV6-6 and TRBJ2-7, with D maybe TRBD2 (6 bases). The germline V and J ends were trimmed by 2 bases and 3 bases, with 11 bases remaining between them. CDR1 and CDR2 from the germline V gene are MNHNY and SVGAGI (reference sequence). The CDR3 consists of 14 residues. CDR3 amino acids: CASSYVQGGYEQYF. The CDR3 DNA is TGTGCCAGCAGTTACGTGCAGGGAGGCTACGAGCAGTACTTC.

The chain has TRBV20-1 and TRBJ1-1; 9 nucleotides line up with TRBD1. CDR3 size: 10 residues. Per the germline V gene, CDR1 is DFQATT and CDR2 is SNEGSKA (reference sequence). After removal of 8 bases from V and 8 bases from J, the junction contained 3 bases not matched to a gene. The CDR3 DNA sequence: TGCAGTCCGACAGGGGGGGAAGCTTTCTTT. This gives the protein CSPTGGEAFF.

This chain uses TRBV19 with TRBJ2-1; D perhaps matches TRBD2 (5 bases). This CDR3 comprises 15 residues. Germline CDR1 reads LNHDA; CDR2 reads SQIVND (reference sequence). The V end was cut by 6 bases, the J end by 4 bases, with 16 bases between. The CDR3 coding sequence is TGTGCCAGTAGCATACTACGAGGGAAATACAATGAGCAGTTCTTC. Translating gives CASSILRGKYNEQFF. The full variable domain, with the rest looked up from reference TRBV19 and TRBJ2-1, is DGGITQSPKYLFRKEGQNVTLSCEQNLNHDAMYWYRQDPGQGLRLIYYSQIVNDFQKGDIAEGYSVSREKKESFPLTVTSAQKNPTAFYLCASSILRGKYNEQFFGPGTRLTVL.

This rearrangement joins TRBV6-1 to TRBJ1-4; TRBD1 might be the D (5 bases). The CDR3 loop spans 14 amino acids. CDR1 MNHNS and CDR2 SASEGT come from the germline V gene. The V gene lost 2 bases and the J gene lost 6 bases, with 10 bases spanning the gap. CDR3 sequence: CASSERVRDEKLFF. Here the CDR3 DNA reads TGTGCCAGCAGTGAAAGGGTCAGGGATGAAAAACTGTTTTTT.

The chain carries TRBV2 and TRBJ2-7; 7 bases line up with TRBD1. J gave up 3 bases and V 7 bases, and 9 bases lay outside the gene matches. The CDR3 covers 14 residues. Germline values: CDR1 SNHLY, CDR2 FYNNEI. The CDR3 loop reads CASTKRGLNYEQYF. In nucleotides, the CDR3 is TGTGCCAGCACAAAAAGGGGGCTGAACTACGAGCAGTACTTC.

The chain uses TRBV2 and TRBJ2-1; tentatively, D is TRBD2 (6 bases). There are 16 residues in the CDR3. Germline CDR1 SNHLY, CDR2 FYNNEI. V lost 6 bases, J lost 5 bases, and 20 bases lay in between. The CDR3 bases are TGTGCCAGCAGGAAACGGACCGGGAGTGGAAACAATGAGCAGTTCTTC. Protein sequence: CASRKRTGSGNNEQFF. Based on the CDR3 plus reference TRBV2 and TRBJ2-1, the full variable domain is EPEVTQTPSHQVTQMGQEVILRCVPISNHLYFYWYRQILGQKVEFLVSFYNNEISEKSEIFDDQFSVERPDGSNFTLKIRSTKLEDSAMYFCASRKRTGSGNNEQFFGPGTRLTVL.

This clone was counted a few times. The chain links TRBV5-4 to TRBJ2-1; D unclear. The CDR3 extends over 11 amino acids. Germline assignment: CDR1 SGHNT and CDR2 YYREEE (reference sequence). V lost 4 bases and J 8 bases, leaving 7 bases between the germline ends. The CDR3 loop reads CASSRVDEQFF. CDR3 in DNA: TGTGCCAGCAGCCGCGTGGATGAGCAGTTCTTC.

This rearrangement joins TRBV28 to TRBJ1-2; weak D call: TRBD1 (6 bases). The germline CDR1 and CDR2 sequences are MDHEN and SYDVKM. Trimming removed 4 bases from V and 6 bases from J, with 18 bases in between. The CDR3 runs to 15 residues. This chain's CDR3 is CASSWGTTRKDGYTF. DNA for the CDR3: TGTGCCAGCAGTTGGGGGACAACTCGCAAAGATGGCTACACCTTC.